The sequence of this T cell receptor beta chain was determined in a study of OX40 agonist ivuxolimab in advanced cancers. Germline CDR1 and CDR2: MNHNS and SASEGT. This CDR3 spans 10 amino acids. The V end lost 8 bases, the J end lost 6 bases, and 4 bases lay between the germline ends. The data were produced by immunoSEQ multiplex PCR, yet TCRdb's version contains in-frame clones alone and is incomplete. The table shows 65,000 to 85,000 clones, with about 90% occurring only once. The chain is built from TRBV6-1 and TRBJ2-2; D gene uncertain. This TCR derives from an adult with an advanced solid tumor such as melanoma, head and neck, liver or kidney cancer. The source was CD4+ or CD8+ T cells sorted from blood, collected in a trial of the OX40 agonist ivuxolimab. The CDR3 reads CASLSGELFF. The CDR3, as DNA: TGTGCCAGCCTGTCCGGGGAGCTGTTTTTT.